This T cell receptor beta chain was recorded in a study of cytomegalovirus exposure and HLA in healthy donors. General study results and limits: In a later analysis, TCR beta V- and J-gene trimming was associated with a missense DCLRE1C variant. The dataset shows that most TCR sequences were rare, while some public TCRs occurred in many donors. Data from an earlier analysis indicated that most TCR beta V segments were productive either about 87% or about 30% of the time.

Notes on this clone: The antigen remains undetermined.

PCR involved 60 Vbeta and 13 Jbeta primers. Data came from immunoSEQ multiplex PCR; TCRdb stores just in-frame clones and leaves some out. The table shows some 110,000 clones, with around 85% occurring only once. As for the donors, each was a healthy bone marrow donor. Sequencing was done on a sample of PBMCs. This TCR derives from a man aged 60-69 years in good health and CMV-seronegative.

CDR3 sequence: CASSSGTGTGELFF. DNA for the CDR3: TGTGCCAGCAGCTCAGGGACAGGGACCGGGGAGCTGTTTTTT. The chain employs TRBV11-3 and TRBJ2-2; 9 bases are shared with TRBD1. The germline V gene has CDR1 SGHNT and CDR2 YENEEA. This CDR3 region has 14 residues. J lost 5 bases, V lost 4 bases, and 2 bases had no gene match.